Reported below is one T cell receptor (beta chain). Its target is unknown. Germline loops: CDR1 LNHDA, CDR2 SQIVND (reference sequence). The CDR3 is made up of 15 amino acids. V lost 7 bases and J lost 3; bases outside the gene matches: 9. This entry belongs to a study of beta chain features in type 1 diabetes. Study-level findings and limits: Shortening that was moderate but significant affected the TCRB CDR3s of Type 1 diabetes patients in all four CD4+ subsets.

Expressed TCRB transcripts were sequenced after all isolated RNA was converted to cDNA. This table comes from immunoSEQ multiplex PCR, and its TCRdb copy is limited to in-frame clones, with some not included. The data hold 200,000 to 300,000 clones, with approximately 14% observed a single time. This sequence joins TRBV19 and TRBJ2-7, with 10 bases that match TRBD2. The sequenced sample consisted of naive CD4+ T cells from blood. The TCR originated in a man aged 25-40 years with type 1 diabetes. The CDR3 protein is CASTYGASGGYEQYF. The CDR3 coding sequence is TGTGCCAGTACCTATGGGGCTAGCGGGGGCTACGAGCAGTACTTC.